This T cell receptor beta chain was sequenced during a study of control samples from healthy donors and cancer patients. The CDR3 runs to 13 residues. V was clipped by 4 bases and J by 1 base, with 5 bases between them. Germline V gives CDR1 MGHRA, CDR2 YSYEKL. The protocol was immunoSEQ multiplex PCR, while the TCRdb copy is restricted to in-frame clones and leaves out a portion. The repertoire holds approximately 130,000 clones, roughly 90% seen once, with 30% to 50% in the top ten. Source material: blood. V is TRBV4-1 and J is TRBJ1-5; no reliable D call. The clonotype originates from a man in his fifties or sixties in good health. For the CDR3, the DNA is TGCGCCAGCAGCCTTATGAGCAATCAGCCCCAGCATTTT. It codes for CASSLMSNQPQHF.